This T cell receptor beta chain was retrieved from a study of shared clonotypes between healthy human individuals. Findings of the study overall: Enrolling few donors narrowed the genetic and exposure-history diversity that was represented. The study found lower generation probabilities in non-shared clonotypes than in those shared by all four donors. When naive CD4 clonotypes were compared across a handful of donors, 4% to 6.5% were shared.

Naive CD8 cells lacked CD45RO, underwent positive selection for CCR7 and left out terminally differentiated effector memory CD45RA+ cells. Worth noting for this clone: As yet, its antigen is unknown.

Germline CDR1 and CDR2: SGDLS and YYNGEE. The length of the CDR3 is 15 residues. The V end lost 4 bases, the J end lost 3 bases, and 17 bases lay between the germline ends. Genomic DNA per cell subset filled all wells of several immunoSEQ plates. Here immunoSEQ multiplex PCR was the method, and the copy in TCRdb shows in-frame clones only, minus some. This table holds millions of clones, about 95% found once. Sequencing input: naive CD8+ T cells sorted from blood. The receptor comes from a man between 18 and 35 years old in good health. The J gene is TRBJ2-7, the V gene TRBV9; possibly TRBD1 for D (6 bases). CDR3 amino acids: CASSKGGDSLYEQYF. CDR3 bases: TGTGCCAGCAGCAAAGGGGGAGACAGCCTCTACGAGCAGTACTTC.